This TCR beta chain was recorded in a study of shared clonotypes between healthy human individuals. Regarding the study as a whole: Some naive CD4 clonotypes, 5% to 5.5%, turned up in common across a few donors.

V was clipped by 1 base and J by 4 bases; unmatched bases: 4. This CDR3 region has 15 residues. The V gene's germline CDR1 is SGHKS and CDR2 YYEKEE (reference sequence). Note on this clone: Its antigen is still unknown.

Profiling relied on immunoSEQ multiplex PCR, and the TCRdb table lists in-frame clones only, not all of them. The sample holds about 2.5 million clones; just under 95% are singletons and the top ten take 0.37%. Input material: naive CD4+ T cells from PBMCs. Subset in this sample: CD45RA+ positively selected. The chain joins TRBV5-5 to TRBJ2-2; 7 bases match TRBD1. The TCR originated in a man between 18 and 29 years old in good health. Some clones in this sample may be carry-over from other donors' samples. CDR3: CASSLYDRVTGELFF. The CDR3 DNA reads as TGTGCCAGCAGCTTGTACGACAGGGTCACCGGGGAGCTGTTTTTT.